Sequencing of this TCR beta chain was carried out in a study of shared clonotypes between healthy human individuals. This table comes from immunoSEQ multiplex PCR, and its TCRdb copy is limited to in-frame clones, with some not included. The data contain some 2,000,000 clones, approximately 96% of them singletons. The V segment lost 5 bases and the J segment 8 bases; nucleotides outside the gene matches: 7. The CDR3 sequence is 15 residues long. CDR1 is MDHEN, CDR2 SYDVKM, per germline. Sequencing used naive CD4+ T cells sorted from blood. Subset meaning: CD45RA+ positively selected. The chain couples TRBV28 to TRBJ2-1; 12 bases match TRBD1. This receptor was obtained from a young man in good health. The CDR3 sequence is CASSRGTGGVDEQFF. CDR3 bases: TGTGCCAGCAGTCGAGGGACAGGGGGCGTAGATGAGCAGTTCTTC.